This is a list of T cell receptor beta chains from one sample in a study of T cell responses to AZD1222 COVID-19 vaccine. Method: immunoSEQ multiplex PCR; TCRdb's copy keeps in-frame clones and lacks some. The sample consists of 100,000 to 150,000 clones, more than 85% of them appearing once. The material sequenced was peripheral blood, taken on day 0 of AZD1222 vaccination. These receptors were collected from an adult in good health. The CDR3 runs from the conserved cysteine through the conserved F or W. Fields, in order: J gene, D gene, clone size, V gene, CDR3 DNA, CDR3 protein. The D gene is left open where the match is weak. Clone size appears in some rows only: once, few, many, or a class for an expanded clone.

j_call: TRBJ2-3; d_call: TRBD1; clone_size: .; v_call: TRBV27; cdr3_nt: TGTGCCAGCAGTTTATACAGGGGAGAGGATACGCAGTATTTT; cdr3_aa: CASSLYRGEDTQYF
j_call: TRBJ1-1; d_call: .; clone_size: .; v_call: TRBV5-1; cdr3_nt: TGCGCCAGCAGCGCGAGGGAGAACACTGAAGCTTTCTTT; cdr3_aa: CASSARENTEAFF
j_call: TRBJ1-6; d_call: .; clone_size: .; v_call: TRBV19; cdr3_nt: TGTGCCAGTAGTATGACAGGTCTTTCACCCCTCCACTTT; cdr3_aa: CASSMTGLSPLHF
j_call: TRBJ1-2; d_call: .; clone_size: .; v_call: TRBV10-3; cdr3_nt: TGTGCCATCAGTGATTACCGTGACAGCTATGGCTACACCTTC; cdr3_aa: CAISDYRDSYGYTF
j_call: TRBJ2-1; d_call: TRBD2; clone_size: .; v_call: TRBV6-5; cdr3_nt: TGTGCCAGCACTGGACTAGCGGGAGGTAGCAATGAGCAGTTCTTC; cdr3_aa: CASTGLAGGSNEQFF
j_call: TRBJ2-7; d_call: TRBD2; clone_size: .; v_call: TRBV5-1; cdr3_nt: TGTGCCAGCAGCTTGACTAGCGGGAGTACCTACGAGCAGTACTTC; cdr3_aa: CASSLTSGSTYEQYF
j_call: TRBJ2-2; d_call: .; clone_size: .; v_call: TRBV7-9; cdr3_nt: TGTGCCAGCAGCCCGGACAGAATTACCGGGGAGCTGTTTTTT; cdr3_aa: CASSPDRITGELFF
j_call: TRBJ2-2; d_call: TRBD2; clone_size: .; v_call: TRBV5-6; cdr3_nt: TGTGCCAGCAGCTTGGGGACTAGCGGGATTTTCACCGGGGAGCTGTTTTTT; cdr3_aa: CASSLGTSGIFTGELFF
j_call: TRBJ2-5; d_call: .; clone_size: .; v_call: TRBV2; cdr3_nt: TGTGCCAGTAAAGTCGGAGAGACCCAGTACTTC; cdr3_aa: CASKVGETQYF
j_call: TRBJ2-2; d_call: TRBD2; clone_size: few; v_call: TRBV30; cdr3_nt: TGTGCCTGGTCCTCTAGCGGGCAGGAACACCGGGAGCTGTTTTTT; cdr3_aa: CAWSSSGQEHRELFF